This note documents a single TCR beta chain sequence. Which antigen it targets is not known. Qualities for individual bases were not recorded, and no much larger clone is one base off. The data derive from a study of blood T cell repertoires in COVID-19 (TCRdb year 2020). In terms of the full investigation: The collaborator samples originated in the United States, Italy and Spain and spanned the acute and convalescent phases of COVID-19. The prospective study material was composed of cDNA or gDNA derived from T cells, B-cell-depleted T cells, or PBMCs. Subjects who had been exposed to COVID-19, were actively infected with it, or had recovered from it provided the deeply sampled blood TCRbeta repertoires that made up the dataset. The repertoires were released in a freely available public database meant as a resource for research on the immune response to SARS-CoV-2. The samples were drawn from two sources: the first 160 participants of the ongoing ImmuneRACE study, and over 1,000 subjects contributed by 6 global collaborators. Nearly every sample came with metadata listing a de-identified subject ID, COVID-19 status, age in years and sex. HLA class I and class II types, where available, came from metadata supplied by the sample provider rather than from assay-based typing. Summary of the overall study and its limitations: Clinical and demographic metadata were provided uncurated, with the amount varying by source and participant.

TCRbeta CDR3 regions were amplified from genomic DNA using the immunoSEQ Assay, a bias-controlled multiplex PCR. The study's processing was this. The number of nucleated cells in each sample was estimated from the amplification of reference gene primers within the assay. To quantify the absolute abundance of each unique TCRbeta CDR3 rearrangement, sequence reads were collapsed and filtered. For each sample, productive Simpson clonality was calculated as the square root of Simpson's diversity index across productive rearrangements. TCRdb re-hosts the immuneACCESS table, in-frame sequences only. Its copies lack some clones; in the studies checked, an unresolved V gene accounts for under half of them, and the cause for the rest is not known. D and trimming were read from the DNA, whereas the V and J calls and clone size are those reported in that table. For this sample the table gives approximately 35,000 clones, of which 88% were detected only once. 13% to 15% of the sample is held by the ten biggest clonotypes.

Each collaborating institution followed its own protocols to collect whole blood in K2EDTA tubes. For TCRbeta analysis, collaborator samples were shipped as frozen whole blood, as isolated PBMCs, or as DNA extracted from either sample type. Including cysteine and phenylalanine, the CDR3 has 16 amino acids. Only the CDR3 DNA is retained, 48 bases long and in frame from the first base. At the junction V is shortened by 0 bases and J by 0 bases; bases outside the gene matches: 3. For CDR1 and CDR2, the germline V gene lists LGHNA and YNFKEQ. This TCR came from a man aged 55 to 70 with active COVID-19. Sequences were obtained from peripheral blood. The rearrangement joined TRBV4-2 to TRBJ2-7; TRBD2 aligns with 9 central bases. The nucleotides are TGTGCCAGCAGCCAAGATGGCGGGAGGGCCTCCTACGAGCAGTACTTC. This codes for CASSQDGGRASYEQYF.